The source of this TCR beta chain is a study of shared clonotypes between healthy human individuals. Study results and limitations: Few donors limited the genetic and exposure-history diversity represented. The authors expected sequencing depth to affect clonotype sharing among donors.

As to this clone: Its antigen is not known.

The table came from immunoSEQ multiplex PCR; TCRdb's copy has only in-frame clones and leaves some out. The table lists some 2,000,000 clones, about 94% of them singletons. The CDR3 totals 13 residues. Germline V gives CDR1 GTSNPN, CDR2 SVGIG (reference sequence). Deletions cut 2 bases from V and 5 bases from J, with 7 bases between. Everyone who donated was a Caucasian adult who lived in Nashville, Tennessee. The clonotype originates from a man younger than 30 in good health. Sequenced: naive CD4+ T cells sorted from blood. Subset of the sample: CD45RA+ positively selected. The chain uses TRBV30 and TRBJ1-6; D may be TRBD1 (6 bases). CDR3 sequence reads: CAWSRQDNSPLHF. For the CDR3, the DNA is TGTGCCTGGAGTCGACAGGATAATTCACCCCTCCACTTT.